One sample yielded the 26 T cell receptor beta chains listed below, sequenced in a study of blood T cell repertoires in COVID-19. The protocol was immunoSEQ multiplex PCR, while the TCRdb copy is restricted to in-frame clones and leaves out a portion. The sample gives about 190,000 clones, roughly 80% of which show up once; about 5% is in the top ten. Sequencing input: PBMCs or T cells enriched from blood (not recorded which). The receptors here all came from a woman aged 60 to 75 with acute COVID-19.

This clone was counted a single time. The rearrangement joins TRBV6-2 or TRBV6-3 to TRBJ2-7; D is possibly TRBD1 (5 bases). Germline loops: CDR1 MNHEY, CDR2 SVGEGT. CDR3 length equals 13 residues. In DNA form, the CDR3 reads TGTGCCACCAGTCAGGGCCCGGTCTACGAGCAGTACGTC. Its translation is CATSQGPVYEQYV.

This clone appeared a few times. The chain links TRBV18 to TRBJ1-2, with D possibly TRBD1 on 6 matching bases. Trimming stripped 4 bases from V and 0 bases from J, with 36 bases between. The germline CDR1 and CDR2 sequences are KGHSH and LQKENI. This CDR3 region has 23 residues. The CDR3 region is CASSQGTETTGNRIPATNYGYTF. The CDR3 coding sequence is TGTGCCAGCTCACAAGGCACCGAAACTACAGGGAATAGAATTCCCGCGACTAACTATGGCTACACCTTC.

Written as DNA, the CDR3 is TGTGCCAGCAGCTTAGCGGACGGAGGCCCAACTAATGAAAAACTGTTTTTT. Amino acid sequence: CASSLADGGPTNEKLFF. The J gene is TRBJ1-4, the V gene TRBV11-1, with D unclear. Germline-derived CDR1 and CDR2 are SGHAT and FQDESV (reference sequence). The CDR3 runs 17 residues. Deletions cut 0 bases from V and 0 bases from J, with 11 bases between. Using reference TRBV11-1 and TRBJ1-4 for the parts outside the CDR3, the full variable domain is EAEVAQSPRYKITEKSQAVAFWCDPISGHATLYWYRQILGQGPELLVQFQDESVVDDSQLPKDRFSAERLKGVDSTLKIQPAELGDSAMYLCASSLADGGPTNEKLFFGSGTQLSVL.

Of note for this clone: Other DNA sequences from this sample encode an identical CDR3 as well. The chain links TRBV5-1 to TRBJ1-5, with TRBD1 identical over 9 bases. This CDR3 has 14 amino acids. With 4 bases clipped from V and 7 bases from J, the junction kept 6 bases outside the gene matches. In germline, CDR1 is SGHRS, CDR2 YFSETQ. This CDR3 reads CASSPRTGEQPQHF. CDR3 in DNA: TGCGCCAGCAGCCCCCGGACAGGGGAACAGCCCCAGCATTTT.

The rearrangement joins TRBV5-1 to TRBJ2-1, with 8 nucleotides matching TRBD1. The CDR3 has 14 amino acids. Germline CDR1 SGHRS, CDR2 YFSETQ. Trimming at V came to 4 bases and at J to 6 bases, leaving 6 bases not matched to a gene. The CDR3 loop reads CASSPGQAFNEQFF. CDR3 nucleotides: TGCGCCAGCAGCCCGGGACAGGCATTCAATGAGCAGTTCTTC.

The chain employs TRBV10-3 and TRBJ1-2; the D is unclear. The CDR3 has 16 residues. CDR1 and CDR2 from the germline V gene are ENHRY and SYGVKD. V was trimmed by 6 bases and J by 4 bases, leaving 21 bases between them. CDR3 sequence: CAISVGSKPSLYGYTF. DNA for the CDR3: TGTGCCATCAGCGTCGGGAGTAAGCCCTCACTCTATGGCTACACCTTC.

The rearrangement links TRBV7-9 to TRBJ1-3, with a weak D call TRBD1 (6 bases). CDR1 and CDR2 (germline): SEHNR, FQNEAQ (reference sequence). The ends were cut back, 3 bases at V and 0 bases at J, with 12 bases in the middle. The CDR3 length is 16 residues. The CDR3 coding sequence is TGTGCCAGCAGCTTTATGCGGACAGCCTCTGGAAACACCATATATTTT. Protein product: CASSFMRTASGNTIYF. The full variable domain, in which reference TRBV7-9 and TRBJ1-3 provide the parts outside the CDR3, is DTGVSQNPRHKITKRGQNVTFRCDPISEHNRLYWYRQTLGQGPEFLTYFQNEAQLEKSRLLSDRFSAERPKGSFSTLEIQRTEQGDSAMYLCASSFMRTASGNTIYFGEGSWLTVV.

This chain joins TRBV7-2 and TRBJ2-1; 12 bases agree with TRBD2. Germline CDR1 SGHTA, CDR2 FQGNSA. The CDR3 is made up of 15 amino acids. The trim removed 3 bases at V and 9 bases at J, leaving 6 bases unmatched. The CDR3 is CASSLTSGSLGEQFF. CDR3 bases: TGTGCCAGCAGCTTGACTAGCGGGAGCCTGGGTGAGCAGTTCTTC.

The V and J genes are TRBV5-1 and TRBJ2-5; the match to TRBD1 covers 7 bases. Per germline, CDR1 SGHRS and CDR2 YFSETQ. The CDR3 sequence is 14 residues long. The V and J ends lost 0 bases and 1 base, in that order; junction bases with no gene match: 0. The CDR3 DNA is TGCGCCAGCAGCTTGGGGGACAGCCAAGAGACCCAGTACTTC. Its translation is CASSLGDSQETQYF.

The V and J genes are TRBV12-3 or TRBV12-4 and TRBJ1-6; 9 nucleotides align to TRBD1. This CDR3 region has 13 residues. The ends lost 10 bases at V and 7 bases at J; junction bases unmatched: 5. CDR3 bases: TGTGCCACCACGGGACAGGGAAATTCACCCCTCCACTTT. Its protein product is CATTGQGNSPLHF.

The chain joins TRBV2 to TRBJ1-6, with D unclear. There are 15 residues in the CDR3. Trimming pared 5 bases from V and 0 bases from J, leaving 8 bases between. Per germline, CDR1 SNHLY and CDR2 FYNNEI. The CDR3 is CASSPRSSYNSPLHF. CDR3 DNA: TGTGCCAGCAGTCCAAGGAGCTCCTATAATTCACCCCTCCACTTT. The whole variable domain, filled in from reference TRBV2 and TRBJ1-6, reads EPEVTQTPSHQVTQMGQEVILRCVPISNHLYFYWYRQILGQKVEFLVSFYNNEISEKSEIFDDQFSVERPDGSNFTLKIRSTKLEDSAMYFCASSPRSSYNSPLHFGNGTRLTVT.

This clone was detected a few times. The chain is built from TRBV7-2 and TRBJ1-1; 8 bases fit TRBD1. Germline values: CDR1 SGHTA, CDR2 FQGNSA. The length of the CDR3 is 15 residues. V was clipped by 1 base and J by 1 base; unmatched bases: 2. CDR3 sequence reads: CASSLVGTGNTEAFF. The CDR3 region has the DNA TGTGCCAGCAGCTTAGTTGGGACAGGGAACACTGAAGCTTTCTTT.

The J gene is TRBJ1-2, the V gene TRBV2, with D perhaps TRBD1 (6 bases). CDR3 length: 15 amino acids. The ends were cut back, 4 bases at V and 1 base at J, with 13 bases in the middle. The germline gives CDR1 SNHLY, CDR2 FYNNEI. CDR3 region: CASSAQGTNNYGYTF. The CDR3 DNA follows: TGTGCCAGCAGTGCCCAAGGGACAAATAACTATGGCTACACCTTC. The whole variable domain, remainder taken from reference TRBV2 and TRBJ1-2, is EPEVTQTPSHQVTQMGQEVILRCVPISNHLYFYWYRQILGQKVEFLVSFYNNEISEKSEIFDDQFSVERPDGSNFTLKIRSTKLEDSAMYFCASSAQGTNNYGYTFGSGTRLTVV.

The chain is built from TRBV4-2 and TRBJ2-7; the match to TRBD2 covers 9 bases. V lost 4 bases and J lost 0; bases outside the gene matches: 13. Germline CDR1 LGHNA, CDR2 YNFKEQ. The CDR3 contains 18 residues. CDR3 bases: TGTGCCAGCAGCCTTTCAACCCCCAAGACTAGCGGCTCCTACGAGCAGTACTTC. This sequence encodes CASSLSTPKTSGSYEQYF.

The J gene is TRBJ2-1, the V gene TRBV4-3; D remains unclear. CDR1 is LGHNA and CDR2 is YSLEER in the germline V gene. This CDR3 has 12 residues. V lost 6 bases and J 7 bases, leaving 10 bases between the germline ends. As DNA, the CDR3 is TGCGCCAGCAGTTACAGTCGGAATGAGCAGTTCTTC. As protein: CASSYSRNEQFF.

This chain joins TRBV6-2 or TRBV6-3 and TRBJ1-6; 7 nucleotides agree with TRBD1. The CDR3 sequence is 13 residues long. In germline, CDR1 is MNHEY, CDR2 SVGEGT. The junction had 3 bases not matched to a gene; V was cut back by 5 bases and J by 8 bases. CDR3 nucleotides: TGTGCCAGCAGTCGACAGGGTTATTCACCCCTCCACTTT. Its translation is CASSRQGYSPLHF.

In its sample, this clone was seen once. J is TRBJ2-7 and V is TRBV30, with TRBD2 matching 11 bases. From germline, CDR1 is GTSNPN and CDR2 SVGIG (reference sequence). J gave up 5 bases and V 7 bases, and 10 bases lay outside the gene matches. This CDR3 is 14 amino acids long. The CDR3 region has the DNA TGTGCCTCCCCGGTTAGCGGGAGGGCTGACGAGCAGTACTTC. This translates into CASPVSGRADEQYF. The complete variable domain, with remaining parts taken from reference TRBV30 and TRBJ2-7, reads SQTIHQWPATLVQPVGSPLSLECTVEGTSNPNLYWYRQAAGRGLQLLFYSVGIGQISSEVPQNLSASRPQDRQFILSSKKLLLSDSGFYLCASPVSGRADEQYFGPGTRLTVT.

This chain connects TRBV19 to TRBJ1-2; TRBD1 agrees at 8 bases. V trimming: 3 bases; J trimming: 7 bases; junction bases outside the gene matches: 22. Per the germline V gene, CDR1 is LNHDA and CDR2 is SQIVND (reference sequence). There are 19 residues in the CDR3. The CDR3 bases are TGTGCCAGTAGTATTTATTCTGGGGCAGGGGGCTATGGTTCAGCTGGCTACACCTTC. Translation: CASSIYSGAGGYGSAGYTF.

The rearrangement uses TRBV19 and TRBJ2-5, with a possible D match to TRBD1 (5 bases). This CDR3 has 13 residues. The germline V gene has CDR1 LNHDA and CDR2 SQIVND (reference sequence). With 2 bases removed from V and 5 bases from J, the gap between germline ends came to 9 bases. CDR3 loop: CASSISRVETQYF. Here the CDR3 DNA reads TGTGCCAGTAGTATATCCAGGGTTGAGACCCAGTACTTC.

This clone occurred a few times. CDR3 protein: CASSQEVGARGQETQYF. The CDR3 coding sequence is TGTGCCAGCAGCCAAGAAGTCGGGGCCCGGGGGCAAGAGACCCAGTACTTC. The V and J genes are TRBV3-1 (or the pseudogene TRBV3-2) and TRBJ2-5; D is possibly TRBD2 (6 bases). Germline V lookup: CDR1 LGHDT, CDR2 YNNKEL (reference sequence). This CDR3 has 17 amino acids. V lost 0 bases and J 2 bases, leaving 16 bases between the germline ends.

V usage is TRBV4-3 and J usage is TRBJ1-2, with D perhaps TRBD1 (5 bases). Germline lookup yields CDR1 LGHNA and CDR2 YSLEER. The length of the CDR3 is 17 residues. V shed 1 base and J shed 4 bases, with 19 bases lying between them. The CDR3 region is CASSQVTGQGGIYGYTF. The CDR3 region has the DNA TGCGCCAGCAGCCAAGTAACGGGGCAGGGCGGGATCTATGGCTACACCTTC.

The CDR3 is CATPRGGGTDSPLHF. The CDR3 DNA reads TGTGCCACCCCACGGGGAGGGGGTACAGATTCACCCCTCCACTTT. J is TRBJ1-6 and V is TRBV2; TRBD1 is a possible D gene (6 bases). CDR3 size: 15 residues. The germline V gene encodes CDR1 SNHLY and CDR2 FYNNEI. V was clipped by 10 bases and J by 8 bases, with 21 bases between them. The full variable domain, with the rest looked up from reference TRBV2 and TRBJ1-6, is EPEVTQTPSHQVTQMGQEVILRCVPISNHLYFYWYRQILGQKVEFLVSFYNNEISEKSEIFDDQFSVERPDGSNFTLKIRSTKLEDSAMYFCATPRGGGTDSPLHFGNGTRLTVT.

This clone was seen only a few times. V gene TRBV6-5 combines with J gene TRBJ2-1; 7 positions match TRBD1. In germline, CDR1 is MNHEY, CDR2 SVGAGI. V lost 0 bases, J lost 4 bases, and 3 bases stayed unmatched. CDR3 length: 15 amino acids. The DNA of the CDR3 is TGTGCCAGCAGTTACTCCCAGGGACAGTACAATGAGCAGTTCTTC. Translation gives CASSYSQGQYNEQFF.

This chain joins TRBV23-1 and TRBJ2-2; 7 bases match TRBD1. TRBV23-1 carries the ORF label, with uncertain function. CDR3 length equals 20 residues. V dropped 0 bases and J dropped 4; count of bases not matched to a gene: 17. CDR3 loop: CASSQSGTGARLWCTGELFF. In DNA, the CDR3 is TGCGCCAGCAGTCAATCCGGAACAGGGGCGCGCTTGTGGTGCACCGGGGAGCTGTTTTTT.

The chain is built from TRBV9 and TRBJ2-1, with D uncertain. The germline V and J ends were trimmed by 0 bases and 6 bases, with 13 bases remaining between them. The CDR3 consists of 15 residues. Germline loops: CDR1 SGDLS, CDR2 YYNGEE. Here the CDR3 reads CASSVALGSRNEQFF. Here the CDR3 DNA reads TGTGCCAGCAGCGTAGCTCTCGGTAGCCGCAATGAGCAGTTCTTC.

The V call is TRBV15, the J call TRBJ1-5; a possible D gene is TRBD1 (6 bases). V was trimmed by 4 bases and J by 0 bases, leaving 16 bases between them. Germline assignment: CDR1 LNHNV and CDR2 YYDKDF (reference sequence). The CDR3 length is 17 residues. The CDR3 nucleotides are TGTGCCACCAGCACAACAACAGGGCTCCATAGCAATCAGCCCCAGCATTTT. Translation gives CATSTTTGLHSNQPQHF.